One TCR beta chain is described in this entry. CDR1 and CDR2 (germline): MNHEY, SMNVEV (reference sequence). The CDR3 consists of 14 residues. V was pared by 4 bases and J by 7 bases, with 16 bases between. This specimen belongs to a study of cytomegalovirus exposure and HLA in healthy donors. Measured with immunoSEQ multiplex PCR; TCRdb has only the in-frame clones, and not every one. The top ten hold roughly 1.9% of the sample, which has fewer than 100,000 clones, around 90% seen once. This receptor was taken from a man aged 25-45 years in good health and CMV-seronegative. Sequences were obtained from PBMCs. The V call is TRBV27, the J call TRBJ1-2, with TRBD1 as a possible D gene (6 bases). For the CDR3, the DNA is TGTGCCAGCAGTTCCCTAGGGGGGGCGGGTGGCTACACCTTC. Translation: CASSSLGGAGGYTF.